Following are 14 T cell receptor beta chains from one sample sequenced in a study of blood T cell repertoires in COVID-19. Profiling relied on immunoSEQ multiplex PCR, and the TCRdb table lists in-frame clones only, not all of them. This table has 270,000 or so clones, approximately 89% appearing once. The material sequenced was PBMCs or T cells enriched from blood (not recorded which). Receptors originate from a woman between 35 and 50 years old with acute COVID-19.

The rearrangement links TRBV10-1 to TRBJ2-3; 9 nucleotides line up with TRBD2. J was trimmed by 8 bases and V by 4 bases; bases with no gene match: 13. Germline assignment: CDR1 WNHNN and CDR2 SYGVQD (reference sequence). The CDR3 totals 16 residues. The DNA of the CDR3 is TGCGCCAGCAGTGGTTTCCAGCGGGAGGTCGGGGTTACGCAGTATTTT. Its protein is CASSGFQREVGVTQYF.

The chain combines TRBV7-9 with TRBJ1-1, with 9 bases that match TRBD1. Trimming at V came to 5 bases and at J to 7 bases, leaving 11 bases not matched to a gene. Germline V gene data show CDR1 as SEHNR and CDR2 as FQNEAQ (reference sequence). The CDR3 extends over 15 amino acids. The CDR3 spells CASSPGQGYDSEAFF. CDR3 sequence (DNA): TGTGCCAGCAGCCCAGGACAGGGGTACGATAGTGAAGCTTTCTTT.

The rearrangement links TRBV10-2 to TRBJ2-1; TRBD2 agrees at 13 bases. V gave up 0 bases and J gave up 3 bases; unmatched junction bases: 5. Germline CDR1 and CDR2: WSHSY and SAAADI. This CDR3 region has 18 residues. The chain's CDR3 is CASSESRTSGSYYNEQFF. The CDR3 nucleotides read TGCGCCAGCAGTGAGTCGCGGACTAGCGGGAGTTACTACAATGAGCAGTTCTTC.

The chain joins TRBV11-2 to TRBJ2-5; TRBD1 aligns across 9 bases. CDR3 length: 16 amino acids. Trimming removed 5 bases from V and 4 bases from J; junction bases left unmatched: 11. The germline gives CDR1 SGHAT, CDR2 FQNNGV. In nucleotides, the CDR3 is TGTGCCAGCAGCCCAAAGGGACAGGGCAGGAGAGAGACCCAGTACTTC. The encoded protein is CASSPKGQGRRETQYF.

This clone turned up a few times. The CDR3 DNA sequence: TGTGCCACCAGTGATATACAGGGGGCACAAGAGACCCAGTACTTC. The encoded protein is CATSDIQGAQETQYF. V is TRBV24-1 and J is TRBJ2-5, with 9 bases aligning to TRBD1. Per the germline V gene, CDR1 is KGHDR and CDR2 is SFDVKD. The J segment lost 2 bases and the V segment lost 3 bases, leaving 3 bases of the junction unmatched. The CDR3 covers 15 residues.

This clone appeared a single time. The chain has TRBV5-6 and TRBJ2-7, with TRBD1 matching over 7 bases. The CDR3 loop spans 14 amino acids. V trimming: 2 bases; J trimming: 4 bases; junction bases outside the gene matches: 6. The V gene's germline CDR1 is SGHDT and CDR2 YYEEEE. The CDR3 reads CASSFGQEVYEQYV. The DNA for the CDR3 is TGTGCCAGCAGCTTTGGACAGGAGGTGTACGAGCAGTACGTC.

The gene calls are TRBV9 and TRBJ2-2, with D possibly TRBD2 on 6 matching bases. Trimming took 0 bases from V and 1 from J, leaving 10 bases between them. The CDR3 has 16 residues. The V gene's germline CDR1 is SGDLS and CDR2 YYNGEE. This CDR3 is CASSVATSRNTGELFF. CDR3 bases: TGTGCCAGCAGCGTAGCTACTAGCAGGAACACCGGGGAGCTGTTTTTT.

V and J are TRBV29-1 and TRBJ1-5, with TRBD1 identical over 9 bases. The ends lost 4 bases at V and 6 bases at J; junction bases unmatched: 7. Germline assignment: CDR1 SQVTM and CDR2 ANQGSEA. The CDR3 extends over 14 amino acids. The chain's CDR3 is CSVGWDRESQPQHF. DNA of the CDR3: TGCAGCGTTGGGTGGGACAGGGAAAGTCAGCCCCAGCATTTT.

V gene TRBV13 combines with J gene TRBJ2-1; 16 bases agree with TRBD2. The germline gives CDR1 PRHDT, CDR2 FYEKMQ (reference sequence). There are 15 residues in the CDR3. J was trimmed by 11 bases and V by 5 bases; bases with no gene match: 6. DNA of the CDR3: TGTGCCAGCAGCCTGGGACTAGCGGGAGGGTATAAGCAGTTCTTC. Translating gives CASSLGLAGGYKQFF.

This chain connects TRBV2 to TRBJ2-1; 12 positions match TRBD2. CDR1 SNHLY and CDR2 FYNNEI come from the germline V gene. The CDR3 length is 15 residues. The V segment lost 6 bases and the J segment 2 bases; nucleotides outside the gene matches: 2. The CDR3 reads CASSRLAGAYNEQFF. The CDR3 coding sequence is TGTGCCAGCAGCCGACTAGCGGGGGCCTACAATGAGCAGTTCTTC.

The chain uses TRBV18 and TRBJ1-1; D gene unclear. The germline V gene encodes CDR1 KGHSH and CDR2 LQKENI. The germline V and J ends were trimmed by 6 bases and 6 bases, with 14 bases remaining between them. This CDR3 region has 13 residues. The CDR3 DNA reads TGTGCCAGCTCTCTGGACTCCCGCGCTGAAGCTTTCTTT. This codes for CASSLDSRAEAFF.

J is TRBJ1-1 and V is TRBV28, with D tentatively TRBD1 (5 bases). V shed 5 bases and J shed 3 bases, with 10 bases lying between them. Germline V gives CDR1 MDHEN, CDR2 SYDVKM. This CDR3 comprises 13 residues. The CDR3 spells CASSPDSYTEAFF. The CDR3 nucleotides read TGTGCCAGCAGTCCTGACAGTTACACTGAAGCTTTCTTT.

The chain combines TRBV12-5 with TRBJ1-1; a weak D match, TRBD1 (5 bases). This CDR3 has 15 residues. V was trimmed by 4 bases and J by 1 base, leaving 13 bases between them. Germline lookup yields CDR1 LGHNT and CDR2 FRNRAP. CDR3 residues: CASGSPGGENTEAFF. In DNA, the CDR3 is TGTGCTAGTGGTTCCCCCGGGGGAGAGAACACTGAAGCTTTCTTT. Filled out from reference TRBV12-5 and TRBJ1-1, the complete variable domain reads DARVTQTPRHKVTEMGQEVTMRCQPILGHNTVFWYRQTMMQGLELLAYFRNRAPLDDSGMPKDRFSAEMPDATLATLKIQPSEPRDSAVYFCASGSPGGENTEAFFGQGTRLTVV.

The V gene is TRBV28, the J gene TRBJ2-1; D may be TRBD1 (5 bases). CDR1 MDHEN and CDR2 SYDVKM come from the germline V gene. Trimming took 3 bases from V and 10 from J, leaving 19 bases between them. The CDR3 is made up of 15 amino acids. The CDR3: CASSFALRGQREQFF. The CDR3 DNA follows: TGTGCCAGCAGTTTCGCCTTAAGGGGCCAGAGGGAGCAGTTCTTC.